This TCR beta chain was captured in a study of Ad26.COV2.S vaccination and SARS-CoV-2 variants. Notes on the study in general: Possible underestimation of total T cell responses by the TCR breadth and depth analyses was noted. It was found that vaccine and placebo recipients had similar non-spike TCR breadth.

As for this clone: The antigen is unknown.

Assay used: immunoSEQ multiplex PCR; TCRdb lists only in-frame clones, some missing. This table has a few hundred thousand clones, 70% to 90% appearing once. This CDR3 contains 17 residues. Germline lookup yields CDR1 SGHRS and CDR2 YFSETQ. V was pared by 3 bases and J by 5 bases, with 12 bases of the junction left unmatched. The treatment is: approximately 18 received Ad26.COV2.S at low or high dose, single or two shots; 5 received placebo; per-sample allocation not given. The study sampled participants on day 63 after the first vaccine or placebo injection. The donor was a Boston adult aged 18-55 years.

Material: peripheral blood, obtained in a trial of Ad26.COV2.S vaccine versus placebo. This clonotype was obtained from a person aged 18-65 years who received the Ad26.COV2.S COVID-19 vaccine or a placebo. The V call is TRBV5-1, the J call TRBJ2-5; 11 bases are shared with TRBD2. The CDR3 loop is CASSSTPLAGGRETQYF. The DNA of the CDR3 is TGCGCCAGCAGCTCAACCCCTCTAGCGGGAGGACGGGAGACCCAGTACTTC.